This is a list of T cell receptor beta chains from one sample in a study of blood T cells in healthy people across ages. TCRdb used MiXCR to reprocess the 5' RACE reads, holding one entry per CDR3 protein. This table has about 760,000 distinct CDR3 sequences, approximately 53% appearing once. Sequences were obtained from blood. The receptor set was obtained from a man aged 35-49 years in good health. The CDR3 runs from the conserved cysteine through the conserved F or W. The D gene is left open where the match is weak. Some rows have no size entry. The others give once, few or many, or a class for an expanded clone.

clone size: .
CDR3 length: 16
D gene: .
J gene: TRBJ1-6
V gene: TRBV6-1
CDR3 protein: CASILREGLYNSPLHF
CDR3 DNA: TGTGCCAGCATCCTCAGGGAGGGCCTTTATAATTCACCCCTCCACTTT

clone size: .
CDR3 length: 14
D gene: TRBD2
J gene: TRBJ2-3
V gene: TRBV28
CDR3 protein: CAATSGMGTDTQYF
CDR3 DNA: TGTGCCGCCACCAGCGGGATGGGCACAGATACGCAGTATTTT

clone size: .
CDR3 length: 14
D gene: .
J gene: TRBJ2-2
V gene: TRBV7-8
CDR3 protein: CASSLIGLTGELFF
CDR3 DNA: TGTGCCAGCAGCTTGATAGGATTAACGGGGGAGCTGTTTTTT

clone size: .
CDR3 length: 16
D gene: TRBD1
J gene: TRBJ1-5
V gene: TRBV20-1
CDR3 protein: CSTNPAGQGSNQPQHF
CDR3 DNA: TGCAGTACGAACCCCGCGGGACAGGGAAGCAATCAGCCCCAGCATTTT

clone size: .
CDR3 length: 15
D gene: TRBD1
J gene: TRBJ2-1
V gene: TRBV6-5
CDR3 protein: CASSPTGGPKHEQFF
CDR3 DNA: TGTGCCAGCAGTCCCACAGGGGGCCCCAAACATGAGCAGTTCTTC

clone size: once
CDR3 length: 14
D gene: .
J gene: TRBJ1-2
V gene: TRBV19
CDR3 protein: CASSIDSQLYGYTF
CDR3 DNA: TGTGCCAGTAGTATAGATTCACAGCTCTATGGCTACACCTTC

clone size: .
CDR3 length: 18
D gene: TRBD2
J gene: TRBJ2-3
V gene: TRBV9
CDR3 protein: CASSAPGLAGYTTDTQYF
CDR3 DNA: TGTGCCAGCAGCGCCCCCGGACTAGCGGGCTACACCACAGATACGCAGTATTTT

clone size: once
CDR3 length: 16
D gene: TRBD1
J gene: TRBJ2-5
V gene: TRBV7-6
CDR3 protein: CASSLRGAGGMETQYF
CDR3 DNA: TGTGCCAGCAGCTTAAGGGGGGCAGGGGGCATGGAGACCCAGTACTTC

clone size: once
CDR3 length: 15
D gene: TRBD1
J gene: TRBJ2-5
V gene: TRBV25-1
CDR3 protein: CASSEMGQARETQYF
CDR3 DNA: TGTGCCAGCAGTGAAATGGGACAGGCAAGGGAGACCCAGTACTTC

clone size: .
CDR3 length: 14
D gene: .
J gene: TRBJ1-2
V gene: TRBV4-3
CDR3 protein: CASSSERASYGYTF
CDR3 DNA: TGCGCCAGCAGCTCCGAGCGGGCCTCCTATGGCTACACCTTC

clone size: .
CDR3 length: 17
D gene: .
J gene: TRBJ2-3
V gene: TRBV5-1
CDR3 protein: CASSHRQGPVGTDTQYF
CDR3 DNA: TGCGCCAGCAGCCACCGACAAGGGCCAGTGGGCACAGATACGCAGTATTTT

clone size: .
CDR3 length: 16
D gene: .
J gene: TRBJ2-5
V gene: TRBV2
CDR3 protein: CASSEIRARGQETQYF
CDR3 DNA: .

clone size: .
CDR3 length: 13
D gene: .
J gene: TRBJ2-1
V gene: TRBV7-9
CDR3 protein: CASSRGEDNEQFF
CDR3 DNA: TGTGCCAGCAGCCGAGGAGAGGACAATGAGCAGTTCTTC

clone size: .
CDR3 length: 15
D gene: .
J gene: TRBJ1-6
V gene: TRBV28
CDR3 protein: CASSLLGLDNSPLHF
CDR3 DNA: TGTGCCAGCAGTTTGTTGGGGTTGGATAATTCACCCCTCCACTTT

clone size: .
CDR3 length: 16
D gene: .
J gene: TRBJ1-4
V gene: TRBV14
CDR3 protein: CASSPSRDRTNEKLFF
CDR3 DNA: TGTGCCAGCAGTCCCAGTCGGGATCGCACTAATGAAAAACTGTTTTTT

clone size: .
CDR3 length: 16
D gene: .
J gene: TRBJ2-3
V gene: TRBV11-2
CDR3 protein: CASSLRRGSSTDTQYF
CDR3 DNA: TGTGCCAGCAGCTTACGGAGGGGTTCTAGCACAGATACGCAGTATTTT

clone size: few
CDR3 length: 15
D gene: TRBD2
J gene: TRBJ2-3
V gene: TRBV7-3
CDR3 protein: CASSPRGGDTDTQYF
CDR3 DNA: TGTGCCAGCAGCCCCCGGGGGGGCGACACAGATACGCAGTATTTT

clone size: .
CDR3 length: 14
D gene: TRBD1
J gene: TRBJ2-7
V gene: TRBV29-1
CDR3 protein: CSVEVGDSSYEQYF
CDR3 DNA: TGCAGCGTTGAAGTTGGGGACAGCTCCTACGAGCAGTACTTC

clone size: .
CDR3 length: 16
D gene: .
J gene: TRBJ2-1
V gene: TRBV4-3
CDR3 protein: CASSQVHGSSYNEQFF
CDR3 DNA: TGCGCCAGCAGCCAAGTGCACGGGAGCTCCTACAATGAGCAGTTCTTC

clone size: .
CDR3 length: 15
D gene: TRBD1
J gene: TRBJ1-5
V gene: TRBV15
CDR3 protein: CATSRRTGKVQPQHF
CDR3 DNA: TGTGCCACCAGCAGAAGGACAGGGAAGGTTCAGCCCCAGCATTTT

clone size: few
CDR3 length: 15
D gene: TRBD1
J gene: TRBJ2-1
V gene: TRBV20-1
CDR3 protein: CSASPTGGNYNEQFF
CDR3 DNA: TGCAGTGCTAGTCCTACAGGGGGCAACTACAATGAGCAGTTCTTC

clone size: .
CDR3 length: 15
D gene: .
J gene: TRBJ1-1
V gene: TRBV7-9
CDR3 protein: CASSSPGPAGTEAFF
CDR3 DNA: TGTGCCAGCAGCTCGCCCGGACCTGCGGGGACTGAAGCTTTCTTT

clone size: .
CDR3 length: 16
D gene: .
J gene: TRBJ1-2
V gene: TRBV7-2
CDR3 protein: CASSPHRGRDGYSYTF
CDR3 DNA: TGTGCCAGCAGCCCCCACCGGGGTCGGGACGGCTATAGCTACACCTTC

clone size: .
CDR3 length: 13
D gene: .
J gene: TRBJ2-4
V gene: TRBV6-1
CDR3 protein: CASSEAGLRVQYF
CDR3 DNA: TGTGCCAGCAGTGAGGCGGGCTTACGGGTCCAGTACTTC

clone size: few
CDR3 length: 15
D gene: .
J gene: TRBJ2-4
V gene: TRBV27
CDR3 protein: CASRTSGAIIPGQYF
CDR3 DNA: TGTGCCAGCCGAACTTCCGGGGCCATAATCCCGGGGCAGTACTTC

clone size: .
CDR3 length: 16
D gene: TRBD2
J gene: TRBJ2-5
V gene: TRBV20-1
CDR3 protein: CSARPKRGGSQETQYF
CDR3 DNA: TGCAGTGCTAGGCCCAAGCGGGGGGGCTCCCAAGAGACCCAGTACTTC

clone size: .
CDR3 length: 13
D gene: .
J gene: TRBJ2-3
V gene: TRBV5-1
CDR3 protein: CASSRDRTDTQYF
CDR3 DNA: TGTGCCAGCAGTCGGGATCGCACAGATACGCAGTATTTT

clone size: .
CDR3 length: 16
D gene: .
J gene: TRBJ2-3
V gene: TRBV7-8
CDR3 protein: CASSYRGGGITDTQYF
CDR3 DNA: TGTGCCAGCAGCTACAGGGGCGGGGGGATCACAGATACGCAGTATTTT

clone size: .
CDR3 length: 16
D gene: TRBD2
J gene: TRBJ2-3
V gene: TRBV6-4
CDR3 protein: CASSPSGGGTTDTQYF
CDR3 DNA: TGTGCCAGCAGCCCGTCTGGCGGGGGAACCACAGATACGCAGTATTTT

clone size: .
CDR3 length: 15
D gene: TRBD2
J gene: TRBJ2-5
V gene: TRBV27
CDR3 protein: CASSLRLAGGETQYF
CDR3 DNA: TGTGCCAGCAGTTTACGTCTAGCGGGAGGGGAGACCCAGTACTTC

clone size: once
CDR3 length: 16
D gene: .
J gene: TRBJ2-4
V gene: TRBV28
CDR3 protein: CASSSGTALAKNIQYF
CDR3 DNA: TGTGCCAGCAGTTCCGGCACAGCGCTAGCCAAAAACATTCAGTACTTC